A single sample is the source of the 3 T cell receptor beta chains below, sequenced in a study of blood T cell repertoires in COVID-19. Clones were sequenced by immunoSEQ multiplex PCR, and TCRdb holds only the in-frame ones, with some missing. The table lists 190,000 or so clones, around 80% of them singletons, with approximately 3% in the top ten. Sequenced input: peripheral blood. The receptors derive from a woman of 80 years or more with active or convalescent COVID-19.

The sample holds many counts of this clone. V is TRBV3-1 (or the pseudogene TRBV3-2) and J is TRBJ2-7; unclear D gene. The germline V gene has CDR1 LGHDT and CDR2 YNNKEL (reference sequence). V was trimmed by 2 bases and J by 0 bases, leaving 8 bases between them. This CDR3 comprises 14 residues. The CDR3, as DNA: TGTGCCAGCAGCCAATATCGTAACTCCTACGAGCAGTACTTC. It encodes CASSQYRNSYEQYF.

The V gene is TRBV7-2, the J gene TRBJ1-1; D remains unclear. Trimming stripped 3 bases from V and 3 bases from J, with 8 bases between. Germline lookup yields CDR1 SGHTA and CDR2 FQGNSA. CDR3 length equals 13 residues. The CDR3 bases are TGTGCCAGCAGCTTGGTAAGAGACACTGAAGCTTTCTTT. The encoded protein is CASSLVRDTEAFF.

The chain is built from TRBV29-1 and TRBJ1-1; 10 bases map to TRBD1. The germline CDR1 and CDR2 sequences are SQVTM and ANQGSEA. The CDR3 length is 15 residues. J lost 1 base, V lost 5 bases, and 7 bases had no gene match. The DNA for the CDR3 is TGCAGCGTTAAACTCCGGGACAGGGGGAACACTGAAGCTTTCTTT. Translating it yields CSVKLRDRGNTEAFF.